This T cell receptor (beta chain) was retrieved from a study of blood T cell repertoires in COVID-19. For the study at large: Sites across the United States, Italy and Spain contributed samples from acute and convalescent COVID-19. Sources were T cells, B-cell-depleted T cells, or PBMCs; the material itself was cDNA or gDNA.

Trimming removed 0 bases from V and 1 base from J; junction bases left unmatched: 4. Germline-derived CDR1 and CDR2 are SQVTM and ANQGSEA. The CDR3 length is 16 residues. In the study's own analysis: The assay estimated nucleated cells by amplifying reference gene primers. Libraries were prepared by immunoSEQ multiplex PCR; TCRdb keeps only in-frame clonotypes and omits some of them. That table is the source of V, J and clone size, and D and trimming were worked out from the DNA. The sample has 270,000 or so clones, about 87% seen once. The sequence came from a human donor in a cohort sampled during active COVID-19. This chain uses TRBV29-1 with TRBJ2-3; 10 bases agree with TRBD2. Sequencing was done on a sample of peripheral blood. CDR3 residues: CSVEEWLAGGTDTQYF. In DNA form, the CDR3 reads TGCAGCGTTGAAGAATGGCTAGCGGGGGGCACAGATACGCAGTATTTT.